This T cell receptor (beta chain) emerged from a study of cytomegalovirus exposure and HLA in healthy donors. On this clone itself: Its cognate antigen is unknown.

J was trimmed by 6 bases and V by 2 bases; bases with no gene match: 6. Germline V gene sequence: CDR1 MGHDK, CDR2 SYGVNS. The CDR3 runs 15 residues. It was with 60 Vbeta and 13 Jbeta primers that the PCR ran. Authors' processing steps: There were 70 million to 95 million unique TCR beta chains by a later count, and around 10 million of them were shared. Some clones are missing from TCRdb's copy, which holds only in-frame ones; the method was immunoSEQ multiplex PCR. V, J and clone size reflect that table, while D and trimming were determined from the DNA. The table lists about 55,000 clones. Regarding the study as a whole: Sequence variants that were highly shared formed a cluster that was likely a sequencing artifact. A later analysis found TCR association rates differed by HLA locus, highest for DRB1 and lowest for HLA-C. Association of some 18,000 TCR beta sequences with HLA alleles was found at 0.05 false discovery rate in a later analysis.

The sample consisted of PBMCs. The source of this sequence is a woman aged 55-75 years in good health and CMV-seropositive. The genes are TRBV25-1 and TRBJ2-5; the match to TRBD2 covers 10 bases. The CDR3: CASSEPAGGRKTQYF. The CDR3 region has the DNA TGTGCCAGCAGTGAACCAGCGGGGGGGCGGAAGACCCAGTACTTC.